Listed below are T cell receptor beta chains from one sample, sequenced in a study of long-term antiretroviral therapy in people with HIV. Method: immunoSEQ multiplex PCR; TCRdb's copy keeps in-frame clones and lacks some. The sample records tens of thousands of clones, under 85% being singletons. Sequencing used unsorted PBMCs, obtained 0.5 years before starting antiretroviral therapy. The receptors derive from a man between 35 and 55 years old with HIV. The CDR3 runs from the conserved cysteine through the conserved F or W. Each record gives: D gene, clone size, J gene, V gene, CDR3 protein, CDR3 DNA. The D gene is left open where the match is weak. Size tells how often a clone was seen (once, few, many) or the class of an expanded clone, and some rows leave it out.

>-|-|TRBJ2-1|TRBV7-3
CASSGGLAPWNEQFF
TGTGCCAGCAGCGGGGGGCTAGCCCCTTGGAATGAGCAGTTCTTC
>-|-|TRBJ2-7|TRBV29-1
CSVGAAYSYEQYF
TGCAGCGTTGGGGCAGCCTACTCCTACGAGCAGTACTTC
>-|-|TRBJ2-5|TRBV28
CASSSGSRVETQYF
TGTGCCAGCAGTTCAGGGAGCCGAGTTGAGACCCAGTACTTC
>-|-|TRBJ1-1|TRBV5-1
CASSLGVRNTEAFF
TGCGCCAGCAGCTTGGGAGTGCGGAACACTGAAGCTTTCTTT
>TRBD1|-|TRBJ1-4|TRBV5-1
CASSLTGVANEKLFF
TGCGCCAGCAGCCTTACAGGGGTGGCTAATGAAAAACTGTTTTTT
>-|-|TRBJ2-3|TRBV2
CASSDTRTDTQYF
TGTGCCAGTAGCGATACGAGAACAGATACGCAGTATTTT
>-|-|TRBJ2-2|TRBV6-5
CASSLRVGGELFF
TGTGCCAGCAGTCTTAGGGTAGGCGGAGAGCTGTTTTTT
>-|-|TRBJ1-1|TRBV29-1
CSVWGAFF
TGCAGCGTATGGGGAGCTTTCTTT
>-|once|TRBJ2-5|TRBV5-8
CASSLRYRGQETQYF
TGTGCCAGCAGCTTGAGGTACCGGGGCCAAGAGACCCAGTACTTC
>TRBD2|-|TRBJ2-3|TRBV18
CASSPSPSGGDTDTQYF
TGTGCCAGCTCACCATCGCCTAGCGGGGGGGACACAGATACGCAGTATTTT
>TRBD2|-|TRBJ2-5|TRBV11-2
CASSLGVAGGEETQYF
TGTGCCAGCAGCTTAGGGGTAGCGGGGGGAGAGGAGACCCAGTACTTC
>-|-|TRBJ2-7|TRBV29-1
CSVLRGGGSYEQYF
TGCAGCGTCCTAAGGGGGGGCGGGAGCTACGAGCAGTACTTC
>-|-|TRBJ1-5|TRBV11-2
CASSLDLHQPQHF
TGTGCCAGCAGCTTAGATCTGCACCAGCCCCAGCATTTT
>-|-|TRBJ1-1|TRBV27
CASSQRGNTEAFF
TGTGCCAGCAGCCAAAGGGGGAACACTGAAGCTTTCTTT
>TRBD1|once|TRBJ2-7|TRBV5-1
CASSLGDRAYEQYF
TGCGCCAGCAGCTTGGGCGACAGGGCCTACGAGCAGTACTTC
>-|-|TRBJ1-5|TRBV6-5
CASSPGQYSNQPQHF
TGTGCCAGCAGTCCCGGACAGTATAGCAATCAGCCCCAGCATTTT
>TRBD1|-|TRBJ2-2|TRBV6-1
CASSELATGGANGELFF
TGTGCCAGCAGTGAACTGGCGACAGGGGGCGCGAACGGGGAGCTGTTTTTT
>-|-|TRBJ1-1|TRBV11-1
CASSPSIRVVQSTEAFF
TGTGCCAGCAGCCCATCCATCAGGGTCGTACAGAGCACTGAAGCTTTCTTT
>TRBD1|-|TRBJ2-7|TRBV9
CASSPGGSEQYF
TGTGCCAGCAGCCCAGGGGGCTCCGAGCAGTACTTC
>-|once|TRBJ1-1|TRBV6-5
CASSYPGMNTEAFF
TGTGCCAGCAGTTACCCGGGGATGAACACTGAAGCTTTCTTT
>-|-|TRBJ1-1|TRBV7-8
CASSLAAQRAFF
TGTGCCAGCAGCTTAGCGGCTCAGCGGGCTTTCTTT
>-|-|TRBJ2-5|TRBV6-5
CASSYSGRRQETQYF
TGTGCCAGCAGTTACTCGGGCAGGCGGCAAGAGACCCAGTACTTC
>-|once|TRBJ1-2|TRBV5-8
CASSLRGNIGYTF
TGTGCCAGCAGCTTGCGGGGAAACATAGGCTACACCTTC
>-|-|TRBJ2-3|TRBV28
CASSGDRSFLSTDTQYF
TGTGCCAGCAGTGGGGACCGCTCTTTTCTTAGCACAGATACGCAGTATTTT
>-|-|TRBJ2-7|TRBV5-6
CASSFSPGTTAAYEQYF
TGTGCCAGCAGCTTTTCCCCCGGGACCACGGCCGCCTACGAGCAGTACTTC
>-|once|TRBJ1-1|TRBV4-1
CASSPFGSVGTEAFF
TGCGCCAGCAGCCCATTCGGGTCGGTGGGGACTGAAGCTTTCTTT
>TRBD2|-|TRBJ2-1|TRBV28
CALSGGGRSEQFF
TGTGCGCTTAGCGGGGGGGGTAGGAGTGAGCAGTTCTTC
>-|-|TRBJ1-2|TRBV9
CASSASSGGTYGYTF
TGTGCCAGCAGCGCCTCCTCGGGGGGGACCTATGGCTACACCTTC
>-|-|TRBJ2-3|TRBV9
CASSMAPPQTQYF
TGTGCCAGCAGCATGGCCCCCCCACAGACGCAGTATTTT
>TRBD1|-|TRBJ1-2|TRBV19
CASSIIGGTPGQGIDGYTF
TGTGCCAGTAGTATAATCGGTGGGACCCCGGGACAGGGGATTGATGGCTACACCTTC
>-|-|TRBJ1-1|TRBV14
CASSPWWPENTEAFF
TGTGCCAGCAGCCCTTGGTGGCCCGAGAACACTGAAGCTTTCTTT
>-|-|TRBJ1-1|TRBV11-2
CASSFSTEAFF
TGTGCCAGCAGCTTTTCCACTGAAGCTTTCTTT
>-|-|TRBJ2-7|TRBV11-2
CASSNWVYEQYF
TGTGCCAGCAGCAACTGGGTCTACGAGCAGTACTTC
>TRBD1|-|TRBJ2-7|TRBV27
CASSLGTVYQQYF
TGTGCCAGCAGTTTAGGGACAGTTTACCAGCAGTACTTC
>-|-|TRBJ1-3|TRBV30
CAWRPPSSGNTIYF
TGTGCCTGGAGGCCTCCCAGCTCTGGAAACACCATATATTTT
>-|-|TRBJ2-7|TRBV19
CASSTFGQFYEQYF
TGTGCCAGTAGTACATTCGGGCAGTTCTACGAGCAGTACTTC
>-|-|TRBJ2-7|TRBV6-6
CASSYSWSGEEQYF
TGTGCCAGCAGTTACTCGTGGTCCGGGGAAGAGCAGTACTTC
>TRBD1|few|TRBJ1-1|TRBV5-6
CASSLFGTGGKTEAFF
TGTGCCAGCAGCTTGTTTGGGACAGGGGGCAAGACTGAAGCTTTCTTT
>-|once|TRBJ2-3|TRBV7-2
CASSSTLITGGRADDTQYF
TGTGCCAGCAGCTCGACCCTTATTACCGGGGGCCGAGCTGATGATACGCAGTATTTT
>-|once|TRBJ2-3|TRBV11-1
CASSLPGTDTQYF
TGTGCCAGCAGCTTACCCGGGACAGATACGCAGTATTTT
>TRBD1|-|TRBJ2-5|TRBV6-5
CASKQGAWETQYF
TGTGCCAGTAAACAGGGGGCGTGGGAGACCCAGTACTTC
>TRBD2|-|TRBJ2-5|TRBV7-2
CASSPTGRGETQYF
TGTGCCAGCAGCCCAACTGGGAGGGGTGAGACCCAGTACTTC
>TRBD1|-|TRBJ1-2|TRBV6-1
CASPGQGYPNYGYTF
TGTGCCAGCCCCGGACAGGGATATCCTAACTATGGCTACACCTTC